Listed here is a single T cell receptor (beta chain). Sample treatment: randomized to nivolumab then ipilimumab (arm A) or the reverse (arm B). None of the patients previously received DNA-damaging chemotherapy. The sample originates from a study of sequential checkpoint blockade in melanoma. V trimming: 5 bases; J trimming: 3 bases; junction bases outside the gene matches: 12. The CDR3 is 16 residues long. Germline V gives CDR1 LNHNV, CDR2 YYDKDF (reference sequence). Clones were read by immunoSEQ multiplex PCR, and TCRdb kept only the in-frame ones, dropping some. The sample records roughly 12,000 clones, about 65% being singletons.

This sequence joins TRBV15 and TRBJ2-7, with 8 positions matching TRBD1. This TCR derives from a human donor with melanoma. The starting material was CD8+ T cells sorted from blood (inferred from file names), obtained from a patient given nivolumab and ipilimumab in sequence. The chain's CDR3 is CATSGGGTGRFYEQYF. The CDR3 DNA reads as TGTGCCACCAGCGGAGGTGGGACAGGCCGTTTCTACGAGCAGTACTTC.